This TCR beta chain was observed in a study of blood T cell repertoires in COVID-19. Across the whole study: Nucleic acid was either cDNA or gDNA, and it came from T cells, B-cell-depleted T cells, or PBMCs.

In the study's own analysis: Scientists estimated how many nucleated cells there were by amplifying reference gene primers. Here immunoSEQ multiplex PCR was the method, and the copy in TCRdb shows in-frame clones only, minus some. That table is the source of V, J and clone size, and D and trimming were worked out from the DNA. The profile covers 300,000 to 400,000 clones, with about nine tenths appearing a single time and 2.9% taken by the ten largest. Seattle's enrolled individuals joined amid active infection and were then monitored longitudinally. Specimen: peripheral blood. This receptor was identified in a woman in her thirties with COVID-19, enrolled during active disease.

In DNA form, the CDR3 reads TGTGCCAGCGGGGAGTACACTGAAGCTTTCTTT. It is translated as CASGEYTEAFF. The gene calls are TRBV11-2 and TRBJ1-1; D is undetermined. CDR1 is SGHAT and CDR2 is FQNNGV in the germline V gene. V was clipped by 8 bases and J by 3 bases, with 7 bases between them. CDR3 size: 11 residues.